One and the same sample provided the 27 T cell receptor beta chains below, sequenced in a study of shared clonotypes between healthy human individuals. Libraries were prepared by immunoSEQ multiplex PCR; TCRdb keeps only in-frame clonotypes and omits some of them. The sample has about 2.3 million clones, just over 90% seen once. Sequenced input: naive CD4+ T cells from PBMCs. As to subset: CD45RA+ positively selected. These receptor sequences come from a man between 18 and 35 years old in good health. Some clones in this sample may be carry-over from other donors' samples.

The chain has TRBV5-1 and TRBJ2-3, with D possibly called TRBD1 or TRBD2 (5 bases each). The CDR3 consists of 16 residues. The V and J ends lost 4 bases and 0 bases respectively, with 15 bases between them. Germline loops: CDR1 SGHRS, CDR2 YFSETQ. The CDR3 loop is CASSTPGPLSTDTQYF. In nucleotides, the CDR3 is TGCGCCAGCAGCACTCCGGGGCCCCTTAGCACAGATACGCAGTATTTT.

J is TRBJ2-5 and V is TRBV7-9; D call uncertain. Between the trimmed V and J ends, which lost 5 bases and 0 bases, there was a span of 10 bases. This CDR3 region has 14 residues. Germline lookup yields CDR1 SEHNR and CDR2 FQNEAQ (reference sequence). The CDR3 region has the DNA TGTGCCAGCAGCCCCGGACGGGACCAAGAGACCCAGTACTTC. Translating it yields CASSPGRDQETQYF. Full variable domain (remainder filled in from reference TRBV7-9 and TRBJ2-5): DTGVSQNPRHKITKRGQNVTFRCDPISEHNRLYWYRQTLGQGPEFLTYFQNEAQLEKSRLLSDRFSAERPKGSFSTLEIQRTEQGDSAMYLCASSPGRDQETQYFGPGTRLLVL.

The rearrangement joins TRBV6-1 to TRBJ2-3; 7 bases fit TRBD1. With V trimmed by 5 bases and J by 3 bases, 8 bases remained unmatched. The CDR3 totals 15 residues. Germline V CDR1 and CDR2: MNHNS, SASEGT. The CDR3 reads CASSFRTGSTDTQYF. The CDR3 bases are TGTGCCAGCAGTTTCCGGACAGGTTCTACAGATACGCAGTATTTT.

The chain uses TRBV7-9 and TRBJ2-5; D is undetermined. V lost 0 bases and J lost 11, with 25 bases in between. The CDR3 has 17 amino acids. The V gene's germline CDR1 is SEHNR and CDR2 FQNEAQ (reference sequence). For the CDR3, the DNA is TGTGCCAGCAGCTTAGCGCGACCCCAGCTCTTCAACGGTGAGCAGTACTTC. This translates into CASSLARPQLFNGEQYF. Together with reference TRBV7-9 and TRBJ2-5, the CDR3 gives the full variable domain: DTGVSQNPRHKITKRGQNVTFRCDPISEHNRLYWYRQTLGQGPEFLTYFQNEAQLEKSRLLSDRFSAERPKGSFSTLEIQRTEQGDSAMYLCASSLARPQLFNGEQYFGPGTRLLVL.

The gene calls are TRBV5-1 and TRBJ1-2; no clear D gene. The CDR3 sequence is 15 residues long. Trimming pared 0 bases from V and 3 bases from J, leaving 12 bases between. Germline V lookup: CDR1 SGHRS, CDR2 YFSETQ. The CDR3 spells CASSLGSPLHYGYTF. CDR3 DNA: TGCGCCAGCAGCTTGGGCAGTCCCCTCCACTATGGCTACACCTTC.

The CDR3 DNA follows: TGCGCCAGCAGCCAAGTAGGACGGAGCGGGAGTTTTTTGTATGAGCAGTTCTTC. It encodes CASSQVGRSGSFLYEQFF. The chain couples TRBV4-3 to TRBJ2-1; 8 bases fit TRBD2. Losses at the gene ends were 1 base for V and 8 bases for J; bases not matched to a gene: 16. Per the germline V gene, CDR1 is LGHNA and CDR2 is YSLEER. CDR3 length equals 18 residues.

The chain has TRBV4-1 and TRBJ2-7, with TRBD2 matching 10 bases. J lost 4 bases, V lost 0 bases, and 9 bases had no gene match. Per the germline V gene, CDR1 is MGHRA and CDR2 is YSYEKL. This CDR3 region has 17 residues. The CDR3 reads CASSQDRRASGSYEQYF. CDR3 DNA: TGCGCCAGCAGCCAAGATCGTAGGGCTAGCGGGAGTTACGAGCAGTACTTC.

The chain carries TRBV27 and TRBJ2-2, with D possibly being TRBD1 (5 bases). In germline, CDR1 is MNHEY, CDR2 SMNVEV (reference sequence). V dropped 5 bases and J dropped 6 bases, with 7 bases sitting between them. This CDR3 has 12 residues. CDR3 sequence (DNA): TGTGCCAGCAGTCGCAGGGCCGGGGAGCTGTTTTTT. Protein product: CASSRRAGELFF.

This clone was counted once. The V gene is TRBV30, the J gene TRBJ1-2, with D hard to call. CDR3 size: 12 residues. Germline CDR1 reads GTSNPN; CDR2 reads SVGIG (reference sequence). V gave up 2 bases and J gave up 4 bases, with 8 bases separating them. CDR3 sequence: CAWSKLGYGYTF. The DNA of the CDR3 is TGTGCCTGGAGTAAGTTAGGCTATGGCTACACCTTC.

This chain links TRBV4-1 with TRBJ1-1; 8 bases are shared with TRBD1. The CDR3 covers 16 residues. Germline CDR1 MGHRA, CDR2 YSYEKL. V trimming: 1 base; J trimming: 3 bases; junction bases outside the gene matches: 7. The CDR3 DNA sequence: TGCGCCAGCAGCCAAGTAGGACAGGGATCGTACACTGAAGCTTTCTTT. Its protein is CASSQVGQGSYTEAFF.

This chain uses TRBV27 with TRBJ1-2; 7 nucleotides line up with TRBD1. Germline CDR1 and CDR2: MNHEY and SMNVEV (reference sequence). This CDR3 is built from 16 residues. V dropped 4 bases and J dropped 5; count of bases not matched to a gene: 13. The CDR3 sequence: CASSSNRDSASYGYTF. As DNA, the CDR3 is TGTGCCAGCAGTTCGAACCGGGACAGCGCTAGTTATGGCTACACCTTC.

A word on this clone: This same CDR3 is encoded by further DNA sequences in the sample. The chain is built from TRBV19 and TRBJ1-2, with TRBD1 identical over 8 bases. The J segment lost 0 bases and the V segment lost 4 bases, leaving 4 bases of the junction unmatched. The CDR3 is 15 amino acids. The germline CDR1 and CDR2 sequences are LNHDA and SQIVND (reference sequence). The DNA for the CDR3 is TGTGCCAGTAGTACCGGGACAGGAGCTAACTATGGCTACACCTTC. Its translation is CASSTGTGANYGYTF.

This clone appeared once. This CDR3 reads CASSPQGRTEAFF. CDR3 coding DNA: TGTGCCAGCAGTCCTCAGGGGCGGACTGAAGCTTTCTTT. The J gene is TRBJ1-1, the V gene TRBV6-5; the D gene is possibly TRBD1 (6 bases). Germline V gene sequence: CDR1 MNHEY, CDR2 SVGAGI. Deletions cut 5 bases from V and 5 bases from J, with 12 bases between. The CDR3 runs 13 residues.

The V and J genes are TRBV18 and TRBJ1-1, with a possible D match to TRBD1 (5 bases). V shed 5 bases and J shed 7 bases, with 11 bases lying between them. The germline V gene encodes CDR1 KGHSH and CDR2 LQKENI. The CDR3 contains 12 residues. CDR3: CASSLGHGEAFF. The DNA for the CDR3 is TGTGCCAGCTCATTAGGACACGGTGAAGCTTTCTTT.

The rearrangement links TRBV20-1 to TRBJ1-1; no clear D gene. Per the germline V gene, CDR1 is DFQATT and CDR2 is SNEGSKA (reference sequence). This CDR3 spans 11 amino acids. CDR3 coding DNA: TGCATGCCCAACCCCAACACTGAAGCTTTCTTT. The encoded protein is CMPNPNTEAFF.

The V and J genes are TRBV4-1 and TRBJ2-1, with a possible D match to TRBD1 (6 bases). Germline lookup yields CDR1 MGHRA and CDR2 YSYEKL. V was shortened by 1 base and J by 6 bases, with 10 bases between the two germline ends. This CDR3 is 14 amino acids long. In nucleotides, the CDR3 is TGCGCCAGCAGCCAAGGGACAGTTAGCAATGAGCAGTTCTTC. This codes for CASSQGTVSNEQFF.

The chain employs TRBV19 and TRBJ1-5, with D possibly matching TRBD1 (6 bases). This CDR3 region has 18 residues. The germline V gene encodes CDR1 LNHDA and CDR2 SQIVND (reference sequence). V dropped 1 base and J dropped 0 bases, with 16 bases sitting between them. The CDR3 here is CASSIAWFGGDSNQPQHF. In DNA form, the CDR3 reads TGTGCCAGTAGTATAGCTTGGTTCGGGGGCGATAGCAATCAGCCCCAGCATTTT.

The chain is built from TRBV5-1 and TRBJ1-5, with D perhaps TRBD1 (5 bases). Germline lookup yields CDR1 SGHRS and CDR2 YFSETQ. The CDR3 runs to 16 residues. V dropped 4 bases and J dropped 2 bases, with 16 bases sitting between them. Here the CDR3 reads CASSPPGWGRNQPQHF. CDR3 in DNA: TGCGCCAGCAGCCCACCTGGATGGGGACGCAATCAGCCCCAGCATTTT.

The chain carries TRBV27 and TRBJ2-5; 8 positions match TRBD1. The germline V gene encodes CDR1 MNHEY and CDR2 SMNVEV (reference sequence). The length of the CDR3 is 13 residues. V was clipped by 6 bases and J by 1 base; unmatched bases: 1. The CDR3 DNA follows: TGTGCCAGCAGGACAGGGGCCCAAGAGACCCAGTACTTC. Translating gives CASRTGAQETQYF.

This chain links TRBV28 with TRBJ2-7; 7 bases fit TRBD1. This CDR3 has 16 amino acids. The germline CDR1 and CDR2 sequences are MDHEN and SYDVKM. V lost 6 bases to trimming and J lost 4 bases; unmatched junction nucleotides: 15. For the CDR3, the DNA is TGTGCCAGCAGCGCAGGTCTCGGGGACAGAAGATACGAGCAGTACTTC. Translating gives CASSAGLGDRRYEQYF.

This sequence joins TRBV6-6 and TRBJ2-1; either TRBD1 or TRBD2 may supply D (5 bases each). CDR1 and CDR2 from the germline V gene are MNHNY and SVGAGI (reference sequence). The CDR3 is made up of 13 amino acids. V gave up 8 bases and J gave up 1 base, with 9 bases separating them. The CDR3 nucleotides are TGTGCCAGCCGACAGCGGTCCTACAATGAGCAGTTCTTC. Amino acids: CASRQRSYNEQFF.

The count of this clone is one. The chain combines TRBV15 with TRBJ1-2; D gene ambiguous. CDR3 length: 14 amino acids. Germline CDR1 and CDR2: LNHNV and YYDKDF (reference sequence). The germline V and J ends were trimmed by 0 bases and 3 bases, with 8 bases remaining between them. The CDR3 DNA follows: TGTGCCACCAGCAGAGAAATACTGGACTATGGCTACACCTTC. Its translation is CATSREILDYGYTF.

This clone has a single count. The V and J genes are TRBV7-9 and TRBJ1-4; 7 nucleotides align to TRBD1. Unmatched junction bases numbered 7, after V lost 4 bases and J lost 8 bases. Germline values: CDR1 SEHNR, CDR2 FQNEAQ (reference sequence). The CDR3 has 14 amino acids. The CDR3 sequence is CASSSMTGREKLFF. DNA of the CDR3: TGTGCCAGCAGCTCTATGACAGGGAGAGAAAAACTGTTTTTT.

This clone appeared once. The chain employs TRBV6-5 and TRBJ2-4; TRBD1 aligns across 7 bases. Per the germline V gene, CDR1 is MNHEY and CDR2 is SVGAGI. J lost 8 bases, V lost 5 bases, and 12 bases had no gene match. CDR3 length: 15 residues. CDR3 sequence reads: CASSRKGAVGDIQYF. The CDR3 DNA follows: TGTGCCAGCAGTCGCAAGGGGGCCGTAGGGGACATTCAGTACTTC.

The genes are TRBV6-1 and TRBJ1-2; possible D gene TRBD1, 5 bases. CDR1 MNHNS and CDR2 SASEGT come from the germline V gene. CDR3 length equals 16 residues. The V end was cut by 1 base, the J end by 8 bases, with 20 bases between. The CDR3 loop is CASSEVMGEDKRGYTF. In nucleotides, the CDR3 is TGTGCCAGCAGTGAAGTTATGGGGGAGGACAAGCGAGGCTACACCTTC.

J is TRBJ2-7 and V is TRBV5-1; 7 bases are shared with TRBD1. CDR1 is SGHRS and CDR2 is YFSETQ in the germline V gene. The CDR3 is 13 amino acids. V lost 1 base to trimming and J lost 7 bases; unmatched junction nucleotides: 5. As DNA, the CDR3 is TGCGCCAGCAGCTTGTCCCCAGGGGGAGAGCAGTACTTC. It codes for CASSLSPGGEQYF.

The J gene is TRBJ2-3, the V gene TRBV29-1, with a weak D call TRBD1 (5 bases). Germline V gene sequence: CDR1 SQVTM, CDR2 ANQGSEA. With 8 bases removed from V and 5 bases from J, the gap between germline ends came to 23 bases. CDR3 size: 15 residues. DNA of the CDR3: TGCAGCCCCCGGACCCCAAGGGGTTTAGTAGATACGCAGTATTTT. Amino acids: CSPRTPRGLVDTQYF.